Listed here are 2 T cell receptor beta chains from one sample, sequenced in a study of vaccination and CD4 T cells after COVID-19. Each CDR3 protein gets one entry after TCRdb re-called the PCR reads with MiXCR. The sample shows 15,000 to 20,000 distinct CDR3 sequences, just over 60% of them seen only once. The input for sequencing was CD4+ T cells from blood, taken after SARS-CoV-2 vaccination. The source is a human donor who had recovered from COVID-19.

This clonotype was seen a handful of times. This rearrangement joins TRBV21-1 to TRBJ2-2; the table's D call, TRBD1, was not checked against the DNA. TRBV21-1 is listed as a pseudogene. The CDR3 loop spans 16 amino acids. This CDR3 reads CASTRQGTRNTGELFF. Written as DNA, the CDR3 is TGTGCCAGCACCCGACAGGGGACTAGAAACACCGGGGAGCTGTTTTTT.

The CDR3 region is CASSLYGDSGYTF. The CDR3, as DNA: TGTGCCAGCAGCTTATATGGGGACAGTGGCTACACCTTC. V and J are TRBV7-9 and TRBJ1-2, with 7 bases lining up with TRBD1. V lost 2 bases, J lost 7 bases, and 4 bases stayed unmatched. Germline lookup yields CDR1 SEHNR and CDR2 FQNEAQ (reference sequence). CDR3 size: 13 residues.